This T cell receptor beta chain appears in the sequencing data of a study of T cells in Graves' hyperthyroidism and ophthalmopathy. Whole-study findings and limits: Most expanded thyroid clonotypes above 0.001 also appeared in blood.

RNA transcripts gave rise to amplified TCR beta CDR3 regions. First-round RT-PCR of the TCR CDR3 relied on the HTBI primer set. Via MiXCR, TCRdb re-called the multiplex PCR reads, giving one row per CDR3 protein. The repertoire holds 500,000 or so distinct CDR3 sequences, with 17% as singletons. This clonotype has just a few counts. No antigen is known for it. Disease lasting under 3 months, a NOSPECS grade of at least 4, and a Clinical Activity Score of at least 3 were features of the ophthalmopathy patients. Used for diagnoses were clinical symptoms, serum thyroxine and TRAb, thyroid ultrasound and orbital computed tomography. The PBMCs were taken from approximately 11 ml of fresh peripheral blood. The CDR3 covers 17 residues. Germline CDR1 reads SEHNR; CDR2 reads FQNEAQ (reference sequence). Between the trimmed V and J ends, which lost 5 bases and 0 bases, there was a span of 18 bases.

Source material: blood. The receptor was isolated from a woman between 18 and 30 years old with Graves' ophthalmopathy. This sequence joins TRBV7-9 and TRBJ2-3; a possible D gene is TRBD2 (6 bases). CDR3 residues: CASSDWSGGASTDTQYF. Here the CDR3 DNA reads TGTGCCAGCAGCGACTGGAGTGGCGGGGCTAGCACAGATACGCAGTATTTT.